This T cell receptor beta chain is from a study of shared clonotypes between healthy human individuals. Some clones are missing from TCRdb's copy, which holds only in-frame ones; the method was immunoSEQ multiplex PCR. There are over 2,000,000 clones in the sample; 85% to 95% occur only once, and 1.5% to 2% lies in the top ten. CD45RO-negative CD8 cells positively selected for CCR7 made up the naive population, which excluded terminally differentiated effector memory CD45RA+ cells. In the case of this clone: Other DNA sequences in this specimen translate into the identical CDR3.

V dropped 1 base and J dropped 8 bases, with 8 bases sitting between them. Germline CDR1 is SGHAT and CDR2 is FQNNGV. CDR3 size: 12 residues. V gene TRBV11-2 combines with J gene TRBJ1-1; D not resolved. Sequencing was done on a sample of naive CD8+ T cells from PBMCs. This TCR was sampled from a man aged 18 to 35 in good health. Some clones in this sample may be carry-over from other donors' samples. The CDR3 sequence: CASSLVAGEAFF. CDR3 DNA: TGTGCCAGCAGCTTAGTAGCTGGAGAAGCTTTCTTT.